Sequencing of this T cell receptor (beta chain) was carried out in a study of cytomegalovirus exposure and HLA in healthy donors. Study results and caveats: Altogether, 150 to 200 TCR beta chains were recorded as cytomegalovirus-associated.

The CDR3 spans 13 residues. The V and J ends lost 4 bases and 5 bases, in that order; junction bases with no gene match: 2. The germline CDR1 and CDR2 sequences are LNHDA and SQIVND (reference sequence). The primer mix had 60 Vbeta and 13 Jbeta primers. Sequencing used immunoSEQ multiplex PCR; TCRdb keeps in-frame clones, though not all of them. The table includes about 160,000 clones, around 70% detected once. With regard to this clone: Its target is unknown.

The sequence was obtained from a man in his late teens or twenties in good health and CMV-seropositive. This chain links TRBV19 with TRBJ1-5; 7 bases match TRBD1. Sequenced sample: PBMCs. CDR3 DNA: TGTGCCAGTAGTAATACAGGGGATCAGCCCCAGCATTTT. It encodes CASSNTGDQPQHF.